This T cell receptor (beta chain) was profiled in a study of blood T cell repertoires in COVID-19. Whole-study context: From T cells, B-cell-depleted T cells, or PBMCs came the material, which was cDNA or gDNA.

Individuals drawn from about 26 US areas were roughly 18 to 95 years old. Exposed study participants had met a COVID-19 case within 2 weeks before entry. Measured with immunoSEQ multiplex PCR; TCRdb has only the in-frame clones, and not every one. The sample gives under 250,000 clones, around four fifths of which show up once; 3% to 4% is in the top ten. Details on this clone: Other DNA sequences within the sample encode an identical CDR3.

Trimming took 1 base from V and 3 from J, leaving 4 bases between them. CDR3 size: 13 residues. Germline V gene data show CDR1 as MNHEY and CDR2 as SMNVEV (reference sequence). The specimen sequenced was PBMCs or T cells enriched from blood (not recorded which). The V gene is TRBV27, the J gene TRBJ1-5; unclear D gene. This TCR derives from a woman between 40 and 50 years old who had been exposed to COVID-19. The DNA of the CDR3 is TGTGCCAGCAGTTTATTGGCCAATCAGCCCCAGCATTTT. This translates into CASSLLANQPQHF.